Below, 10 T cell receptor beta chains from the same sample are listed, as sequenced in a study of blood T cells in healthy people across ages. Using a J-beta primer mix together with a sample-barcoded 5' primer, a second PCR was run for about 6 to 11 cycles. TCRdb ran MiXCR on the 5' RACE reads and lists one entry per CDR3 protein. The sample contains 1,100,000 or so distinct CDR3 sequences, around 43% of which appear only once. Sequencing input: blood. The source is a woman aged 55-75 years in good health.

The V and J genes are TRBV20-1 and TRBJ1-5; maybe TRBD1 (6 bases). This CDR3 is 15 amino acids long. The germline V and J ends were trimmed by 3 bases and 2 bases, with 14 bases remaining between them. Germline V gene sequence: CDR1 DFQATT, CDR2 SNEGSKA (reference sequence). The CDR3, as DNA: TGCAGTGCTAGTAGAGGGGGGGAGGGCAATCAGCCCCAGCATTTT. Its protein product is CSASRGGEGNQPQHF.

This clonotype has just a few counts. The rearrangement uses TRBV13 and TRBJ1-5; weak D call: TRBD1 (6 bases). Germline CDR1 is PRHDT and CDR2 is FYEKMQ (reference sequence). The length of the CDR3 is 16 residues. The V end lost 5 bases, the J end lost 0 bases, and 14 bases lay between the germline ends. As DNA, the CDR3 is TGTGCCAGCAGCCGCCGAGGGGGGTCTAGCAATCAGCCCCAGCATTTT. The encoded protein is CASSRRGGSSNQPQHF.

This clonotype was counted between two and nine times. The DNA for the CDR3 is TGCAGTGCTAGAGATCTGGCGGGAACGCACAATGAGCAGTTCTTC. Amino acid sequence: CSARDLAGTHNEQFF. The chain recombines TRBV20-1 with TRBJ2-1, with a possible D match to TRBD2 (6 bases). This CDR3 is built from 15 residues. Germline V gene data show CDR1 as DFQATT and CDR2 as SNEGSKA (reference sequence). Deletions cut 0 bases from V and 5 bases from J, with 14 bases between.

This chain connects TRBV5-6 to TRBJ2-5; TRBD2 agrees at 11 bases. The J call could be wrong; TRBJ2-7 is a better fit for the DNA end. Germline CDR1 SGHDT, CDR2 YYEEEE. The CDR3 spans 16 residues. CDR3: CASSYILAGGGYEQYF. In DNA, the CDR3 is TGTGCCAGCAGCTATATCCTAGCGGGAGGCGGGTACGAGCAGTACTTC.

The rearrangement links TRBV4-2 to TRBJ2-1; D perhaps matches TRBD2 (6 bases). CDR3 length: 15 amino acids. V shed 5 bases and J shed 6 bases, with 17 bases lying between them. CDR1 and CDR2 (germline): LGHNA, YNFKEQ. The CDR3 sequence: CASSRPAGLGNEQFF. CDR3 in DNA: TGTGCCAGCAGCAGACCAGCGGGTCTGGGCAATGAGCAGTTCTTC.

The V call is TRBV27, the J call TRBJ2-4, with a tentative D call TRBD1 (6 bases). The tail of the sequence fits TRBJ2-7 better, so the J call may be wrong. This CDR3 is built from 13 residues. Looked up from germline, CDR1 is MNHEY and CDR2 is SMNVEV (reference sequence). The CDR3 sequence is CASSLLTGFEQYF. The CDR3 DNA is TGTGCCAGCAGTTTACTTACAGGGTTCGAGCAGTACTTC.

CDR3: CATSNTRERTDTQYF. CDR3 bases: TGTGCCACCAGCAACACCCGGGAGCGGACAGATACGCAGTATTTT. This chain uses TRBV15 with TRBJ2-3, with TRBD2 as a possible D gene (6 bases). V gave up 4 bases and J gave up 3 bases, with 14 bases separating them. The CDR3 runs 15 residues. Germline lookup yields CDR1 LNHNV and CDR2 YYDKDF (reference sequence).

This chain joins TRBV27 and TRBJ1-2, with TRBD1 matching 7 bases. The CDR3 has 13 amino acids. In germline, CDR1 is MNHEY, CDR2 SMNVEV (reference sequence). V trimming: 4 bases; J trimming: 7 bases; junction bases outside the gene matches: 6. The DNA for the CDR3 is TGTGCCAGCAGTTCCTTAGGGGGCAGTGGCTACACCTTC. This sequence encodes CASSSLGGSGYTF.

A single count supports this clonotype. V gene TRBV11-2 combines with J gene TRBJ2-1, with 13 bases aligning to TRBD2. This CDR3 spans 18 amino acids. V lost 5 bases, J lost 2 bases, and 9 bases stayed unmatched. Germline-derived CDR1 and CDR2 are SGHAT and FQNNGV. The CDR3 nucleotides read TGTGCCAGCAGCCTCCGAGGGACTAGCGGGGTCCCCTACAATGAGCAGTTCTTC. This translates into CASSLRGTSGVPYNEQFF.

A few counts support this clonotype. This chain links TRBV6-6 with TRBJ2-7; TRBD1 is a possible D gene (6 bases). V was shortened by 2 bases and J by 3 bases, with 11 bases between the two germline ends. CDR1 and CDR2 from the germline V gene are MNHNY and SVGAGI (reference sequence). The CDR3 loop spans 14 amino acids. CDR3 protein: CASSYPGESYEQYF. The CDR3 nucleotides are TGTGCCAGCAGTTACCCAGGGGAAAGCTACGAGCAGTACTTC.